Sequencing of this TCR beta chain was carried out in a study of shared clonotypes between healthy human individuals. Regarding the study as a whole: Donor clonotype sharing was expected to depend on sequencing depth.

Deep-level settings were used for running the assay. The material for each subset, its genomic DNA, was split evenly across several immunoSEQ plates. Loaded into unsorted PBMC replicate PCRs was about 310 ng DNA, about 30,000 T cell genomes. Libraries were prepared by immunoSEQ multiplex PCR; TCRdb keeps only in-frame clonotypes and omits some of them. The table shows fewer than 600,000 clones, with roughly four fifths occurring only once. About this clone itself: Its target is not known.

Germline V CDR1 and CDR2: MDHEN, SYDVKM. Trimming took 4 bases from V and 8 from J, leaving 17 bases between them. The CDR3 is 14 amino acids. This chain connects TRBV28 to TRBJ1-2, with a tentative D call TRBD1 (6 bases). Sequenced material: PBMCs. This clonotype originated in a woman aged 40 to 55 in good health. Some clones in this sample may be carry-over from other donors' samples. The CDR3 DNA is TGTGCCAGCAGTTCTCCCGGGACACGAAGAGGCTACACCTTC. Translating it yields CASSSPGTRRGYTF.